Below, 23 T cell receptor beta chains from the same sample are listed, as sequenced in a study of Tregs in tolerant kidney transplant recipients. Data came from immunoSEQ multiplex PCR; TCRdb stores just in-frame clones and leaves some out. Of about 50,000 clones detected, roughly 89% appear once; the ten largest clones hold roughly 16%. Related graft donors supplied nonmyeloablative bone marrow transplants, and mixed chimerism was transient. Sequencing used CD8+ T cells from blood (PBMCs), obtained 12 months after the transplant. The receptor set was obtained from a human patient who received a combined kidney and bone marrow transplant. Some T cells may be graft donor cells.

The chain employs TRBV6-1 and TRBJ1-2; 8 positions agree with TRBD1. Per the germline V gene, CDR1 is MNHNS and CDR2 is SASEGT. The CDR3 consists of 14 residues. The ends lost 7 bases at V and 8 bases at J; junction bases unmatched: 12. CDR3 residues: CASTREDRGEGYTF. The CDR3 coding sequence is TGTGCCAGCACGCGGGAAGACAGGGGAGAAGGCTACACCTTC.

The chain couples TRBV4-3 to TRBJ2-7, with a possible D match to TRBD1 (6 bases). V was clipped by 4 bases and J by 1 base, with 11 bases between them. Germline loops: CDR1 LGHNA, CDR2 YSLEER. This CDR3 spans 14 amino acids. DNA for the CDR3: TGCGCCAGCAGCCCTTACAGGGCATCCTACGAGCAGTACTTC. Encoded protein: CASSPYRASYEQYF.

The V gene is TRBV9, the J gene TRBJ2-7, with D perhaps TRBD2 (6 bases). V gave up 0 bases and J gave up 5 bases, with 18 bases separating them. Germline loops: CDR1 SGDLS, CDR2 YYNGEE. CDR3 length: 16 residues. CDR3 loop: CASSVAPDEWGDEQYF. In DNA form, the CDR3 reads TGTGCCAGCAGCGTAGCCCCCGACGAATGGGGGGACGAGCAGTACTTC.

This clone was observed once. The J gene is TRBJ2-5, the V gene TRBV13; 10 bases are a match to TRBD1. The DNA end favors TRBJ2-7, so the J call may be wrong. This CDR3 is 15 amino acids long. Germline V gene sequence: CDR1 PRHDT, CDR2 FYEKMQ (reference sequence). The CDR3 bases are TGTGCCAGCAGCTCCCGGGACAGGGGCACCTACGAGCAGTACTTC. Translating gives CASSSRDRGTYEQYF.

This clone showed up just once. The chain recombines TRBV11-2 with TRBJ2-5; the match to TRBD2 covers 13 bases. Germline V gives CDR1 SGHAT, CDR2 FQNNGV. This CDR3 contains 17 residues. J was trimmed by 5 bases and V by 5 bases; bases with no gene match: 11. For the CDR3, the DNA is TGTGCCAGCAGCCCACGAAAAGGACTAGCGGGAGCGGAGACCCAGTACTTC. Encoded protein: CASSPRKGLAGAETQYF.

The rearrangement joins TRBV4-2 to TRBJ2-5, with D unresolved. Germline V gives CDR1 LGHNA, CDR2 YNFKEQ. V lost 4 bases and J 2 bases, leaving 11 bases between the germline ends. The CDR3 spans 14 residues. The chain's CDR3 is CASSPLGIQETQYF. DNA of the CDR3: TGTGCCAGCAGCCCCTTGGGCATTCAAGAGACCCAGTACTTC.

Only one count was recorded for this clone. J is TRBJ2-2 and V is TRBV15, with 7 bases matching TRBD1. The V gene end was trimmed by 6 bases and the J gene end by 4 bases; junction bases not matched to a gene: 5. The CDR3 loop spans 14 amino acids. Germline V gene sequence: CDR1 LNHNV, CDR2 YYDKDF (reference sequence). This CDR3 reads CATSRDRATGELFF. CDR3 bases: TGTGCCACCAGTCGTGACAGGGCCACCGGGGAGCTGTTTTTT.

J is TRBJ1-2 and V is TRBV27; TRBD1 matches 7 bases. With 6 bases clipped from V and 6 bases from J, the junction kept 16 bases outside the gene matches. The CDR3 is 16 amino acids. Germline CDR1 is MNHEY and CDR2 is SMNVEV (reference sequence). The CDR3 region is CASRVYGTAHLDGYTF. DNA for the CDR3: TGTGCCAGCAGAGTATACGGGACAGCCCATCTCGATGGCTACACCTTC.

The chain couples TRBV9 to TRBJ2-3, with 14 bases that match TRBD2. This CDR3 has 17 amino acids. Germline CDR1 SGDLS, CDR2 YYNGEE. Germline trimming cut 3 bases from V and 3 bases from J; bases unmatched to any gene: 6. Here the CDR3 DNA reads TGTGCCAGCAGCGGAGGGACTAGCGGGAGAGGGACAGATACGCAGTATTTT. Amino acid sequence: CASSGGTSGRGTDTQYF.

The gene calls are TRBV7-9 and TRBJ2-1, with D perhaps TRBD2 (6 bases). This CDR3 spans 16 amino acids. V shed 4 bases and J shed 6 bases, with 19 bases lying between them. Germline values: CDR1 SEHNR, CDR2 FQNEAQ (reference sequence). CDR3 sequence: CASSSLARRLSNEQFF. The CDR3 nucleotides are TGTGCCAGCAGCTCGCTAGCGAGAAGACTTTCCAATGAGCAGTTCTTC.

This chain uses TRBV7-9 with TRBJ2-5; no definite D call. The last part of the DNA fits TRBJ2-7 better; the J call may be wrong. The germline V gene has CDR1 SEHNR and CDR2 FQNEAQ (reference sequence). The CDR3 extends over 13 amino acids. In DNA, the CDR3 is TGTGCCAGCAGCTCCTACCGCACCTACGAGCAGTACTTC. It codes for CASSSYRTYEQYF.

This sequence joins TRBV6-6 and TRBJ1-1; D is possibly TRBD1 (6 bases). The germline CDR1 and CDR2 sequences are MNHNY and SVGAGI (reference sequence). The CDR3 covers 15 residues. The V end lost 8 bases, the J end lost 0 bases, and 16 bases lay between the germline ends. CDR3 sequence (DNA): TGTGCCAGCCAGCGAGGGGGGGCACTGAACACTGAAGCTTTCTTT. Its protein product is CASQRGGALNTEAFF.

The chain is built from TRBV7-6 and TRBJ2-3, with D possibly TRBD2 on 6 matching bases. Germline V CDR1 and CDR2: SGHVS, FNYEAQ. V lost 5 bases to trimming and J lost 3 bases, with 21 bases between them. The CDR3 contains 17 residues. CDR3 sequence: CASSIRVGGTVTDTQYF. In nucleotides, the CDR3 is TGTGCCAGCAGCATCCGGGTAGGCGGGACCGTTACAGATACGCAGTATTTT.

The chain uses TRBV27 and TRBJ2-3; TRBD1 agrees at 7 bases. The CDR3 covers 12 residues. The junction had 4 bases not matched to a gene; V was cut back by 3 bases and J by 10 bases. CDR1 is MNHEY and CDR2 is SMNVEV in the germline V gene (reference sequence). Here the CDR3 reads CASSFGRGSQYF. CDR3 coding DNA: TGTGCCAGCAGTTTCGGCAGGGGGTCGCAGTATTTT.

The V and J genes are TRBV7-3 and TRBJ2-3; 9 nucleotides align to TRBD2. The CDR3 spans 15 residues. The V gene's germline CDR1 is SGHTA and CDR2 FQGTGA. V lost 5 bases and J lost 0; bases outside the gene matches: 3. The CDR3 DNA is TGTGCCAGCAGCCGGCTAGCGGGGAGCACAGATACGCAGTATTTT. Its translation: CASSRLAGSTDTQYF.

This sequence joins TRBV2 and TRBJ2-7; the match to TRBD2 covers 11 bases. Germline lookup yields CDR1 SNHLY and CDR2 FYNNEI. The length of the CDR3 is 16 residues. V trimming: 2 bases; J trimming: 3 bases; junction bases outside the gene matches: 6. The CDR3 reads CASSEPGLAAYYEQYF. The CDR3 DNA is TGTGCCAGCAGTGAACCGGGACTAGCGGCATACTACGAGCAGTACTTC.

This clone was detected once. The chain recombines TRBV4-3 with TRBJ1-1; D unclear. Trimming removed 4 bases from V and 3 bases from J, with 15 bases in between. CDR1 LGHNA and CDR2 YSLEER come from the germline V gene. The CDR3 runs to 15 residues. CDR3 sequence (DNA): TGCGCCAGCAGCCTCCTGCGGGAGAGAGACACTGAAGCTTTCTTT. Its translation: CASSLLRERDTEAFF.

The rearrangement links TRBV5-6 to TRBJ2-7, with 9 bases identical to TRBD2. CDR1 SGHDT and CDR2 YYEEEE come from the germline V gene. CDR3 length equals 16 residues. J gave up 3 bases and V 6 bases, and 13 bases lay outside the gene matches. Here the CDR3 DNA reads TGTGCCAGCAACGGTCTCGGCGGGGGGGCTATCTACGAGCAGTACTTC. Translation: CASNGLGGGAIYEQYF.

The genes are TRBV6-5 and TRBJ2-7, with a possible D match to TRBD2 (5 bases). Germline V gene sequence: CDR1 MNHEY, CDR2 SVGAGI. The length of the CDR3 is 11 residues. Trimming pared 8 bases from V and 5 bases from J, leaving 10 bases between. The CDR3 bases are TGTGCCAGCCGGACTGGACACGAGCAGTACTTC. Protein: CASRTGHEQYF.

The rearrangement joins TRBV29-1 to TRBJ2-1; D possibly corresponds to TRBD1 (5 bases). CDR1 and CDR2 (germline): SQVTM, ANQGSEA. The CDR3 is 11 amino acids. V was cut by 1 base and J by 13 bases, with 11 bases left in between. Here the CDR3 reads CSVEGGSEQFF. The CDR3 DNA reads as TGCAGCGTTGAAGGGGGCAGCGAACAGTTCTTC.

V and J are TRBV7-3 and TRBJ2-3; TRBD1 matches at 11 bases. The CDR3 spans 15 residues. V was clipped by 4 bases and J by 4 bases; unmatched bases: 4. The germline CDR1 and CDR2 sequences are SGHTA and FQGTGA. The CDR3 loop is CASSWTGGYADTQYF. CDR3 bases: TGTGCCAGCAGCTGGACAGGGGGCTACGCAGATACGCAGTATTTT. Looking up the rest from reference TRBV7-3 and TRBJ2-3 gives the full variable domain: GAGVSQTPSNKVTEKGKYVELRCDPISGHTALYWYRQSLGQGPEFLIYFQGTGAADDSGLPNDRFFAVRPEGSVSTLKIQRTERGDSAVYLCASSWTGGYADTQYFGPGTRLTVL.

The chain carries TRBV7-8 and TRBJ2-7, with D maybe TRBD2 (6 bases). This CDR3 region has 13 residues. The germline CDR1 and CDR2 sequences are SGHVS and FQNEAQ. Between the trimmed V and J ends, which lost 5 bases and 2 bases, there was a span of 10 bases. DNA of the CDR3: TGTGCCAGCAGCGTTAGCGGCCCCTACGAGCAGTACTTC. It translates to CASSVSGPYEQYF.

The chain combines TRBV9 with TRBJ2-5; 13 bases map to TRBD2. Germline CDR1 is SGDLS and CDR2 is YYNGEE. The CDR3 has 15 amino acids. The V gene end was trimmed by 5 bases and the J gene end by 4 bases; junction bases not matched to a gene: 5. The CDR3 loop reads CASRAGTSGIETQYF. CDR3 bases: TGTGCCAGCAGAGCCGGGACTAGCGGGATAGAGACCCAGTACTTC. The variable domain in full, completed from reference TRBV9 and TRBJ2-5, reads DSGVTQTPKHLITATGQRVTLRCSPRSGDLSVYWYQQSLDQGLQFLIQYYNGEERAKGNILERFSAQQFPDLHSELNLSSLELGDSALYFCASRAGTSGIETQYFGPGTRLLVL.